The present entry profiles one T cell receptor beta chain with its context. V was pared by 2 bases and J by 3 bases, with 14 bases between. The CDR3 sequence is 16 residues long. CDR1 SGHDN and CDR2 FVKESK come from the germline V gene. The data stem from a study of T cell responses to AZD1222 COVID-19 vaccine. The repertoire was sequenced with immunoSEQ multiplex PCR; TCRdb's copy has only in-frame clones and lacks some. This table holds around 150,000 clones, about 90% found once. The TCR was taken from an adult who received the AZD1222 COVID-19 vaccine. The chain combines TRBV14 with TRBJ2-1; D might be TRBD2 (7 bases). Sequencing used peripheral blood, obtained 28 days after the second AZD1222 dose. CDR3 coding DNA: TGTGCCAGCAGCCAATGGGGCGGGGGCGTCTACAATGAGCAGTTCTTC. This gives the protein CASSQWGGGVYNEQFF.